The rows below give T cell receptor beta chains drawn from one sample of a study of CD8 T cells in ankylosing spondylitis. TCRdb reprocessed the 5' RACE reads via MiXCR and lists one record per CDR3 protein. The sample has around 300,000 distinct CDR3 sequences; less than 25% are singletons. The source material was blood, either unsorted or a sorted T cell fraction (not recorded which). All receptors derive from a female donor with ankylosing spondylitis or in good health (not recorded which). CDR3s include the opening cysteine and the closing phenylalanine or tryptophan. A D gene is named only where the DNA matches it firmly. Clone size is shown for a subset of rows, as once, few, many or a class of expanded clone.

abundance: few
v_gene: TRBV20-1
d_gene: TRBD1
j_gene: TRBJ2-7
CDR3aa: CSARPTGALSYEQYF

abundance: NA
v_gene: TRBV4-3
d_gene: TRBD1
j_gene: TRBJ1-2
CDR3aa: CASSQGDRVDGYTF

abundance: NA
v_gene: TRBV13
d_gene: NA
j_gene: TRBJ2-1
CDR3aa: CASSFQGREIF

abundance: few
v_gene: TRBV30
d_gene: NA
j_gene: TRBJ2-1
CDR3aa: CAWTTGLLSYNEQFF

abundance: NA
v_gene: TRBV28
d_gene: TRBD1
j_gene: TRBJ1-3
CDR3aa: CASRLQGARDTIYF

abundance: NA
v_gene: TRBV29-1
d_gene: NA
j_gene: TRBJ1-1
CDR3aa: CSGTPTGWGTEAFF

abundance: NA
v_gene: TRBV6-1
d_gene: NA
j_gene: TRBJ1-2
CDR3aa: CASYRTARGRGYTF

abundance: NA
v_gene: TRBV6-2/TRBV6-3
d_gene: NA
j_gene: TRBJ2-7
CDR3aa: CASRSAGVAIYEQYF

abundance: NA
v_gene: TRBV9
d_gene: TRBD2
j_gene: TRBJ2-1
CDR3aa: CASSPLGSGKVNEQFF

abundance: many
v_gene: TRBV28
d_gene: NA
j_gene: TRBJ2-7
CDR3aa: CASRSPREQYF

abundance: NA
v_gene: TRBV6-1
d_gene: NA
j_gene: TRBJ2-2
CDR3aa: CASSEVGNTGELFF

abundance: NA
v_gene: TRBV20-1
d_gene: TRBD1
j_gene: TRBJ1-5
CDR3aa: CSAKTGGIYSNQPQHF

abundance: many
v_gene: TRBV6-1
d_gene: TRBD2
j_gene: TRBJ2-3
CDR3aa: CASSESGRFWNTQYF

abundance: once
v_gene: TRBV6-1
d_gene: TRBD2
j_gene: TRBJ2-1
CDR3aa: CASSNLAGERNEQFF

abundance: NA
v_gene: TRBV4-3
d_gene: NA
j_gene: TRBJ1-4
CDR3aa: CASSPTPPGPNEKLFF

abundance: NA
v_gene: TRBV29-1
d_gene: NA
j_gene: TRBJ2-2
CDR3aa: CSVGGQGRISGELFF

abundance: NA
v_gene: TRBV11-1
d_gene: TRBD2
j_gene: TRBJ2-1
CDR3aa: CASSLGSGLAGGPKEQFF

abundance: NA
v_gene: TRBV5-6
d_gene: NA
j_gene: TRBJ1-5
CDR3aa: CASSPWSVGDQPQHF

abundance: NA
v_gene: TRBV20-1
d_gene: NA
j_gene: TRBJ2-5
CDR3aa: CSARAPVGTSLETQYF

abundance: NA
v_gene: TRBV20-1
d_gene: TRBD2
j_gene: TRBJ2-3
CDR3aa: CSVQWGGNSDTQYF

abundance: many
v_gene: TRBV12-3/TRBV12-4
d_gene: NA
j_gene: TRBJ2-5
CDR3aa: CASSIRQVQETQYF

abundance: many
v_gene: TRBV3-1
d_gene: NA
j_gene: TRBJ1-2
CDR3aa: CASSQWRSSYTF

abundance: NA
v_gene: TRBV20-1
d_gene: TRBD2
j_gene: TRBJ2-1
CDR3aa: CSAPDPREAYNEQFF

abundance: NA
v_gene: TRBV7-2
d_gene: NA
j_gene: TRBJ1-2
CDR3aa: CASSLESTGIGGYTF

abundance: NA
v_gene: TRBV5-1
d_gene: TRBD2
j_gene: TRBJ2-3
CDR3aa: CASSLDAGVTDTQYF

abundance: NA
v_gene: TRBV12-3/TRBV12-4
d_gene: NA
j_gene: TRBJ1-2
CDR3aa: CASKGYGESKSGYTF

abundance: NA
v_gene: TRBV4-3
d_gene: NA
j_gene: TRBJ2-1
CDR3aa: CASSQDGRNNEQFF

abundance: many
v_gene: TRBV20-1
d_gene: TRBD2
j_gene: TRBJ2-5
CDR3aa: CSVPATSGMGTQYF

abundance: once
v_gene: TRBV20-1
d_gene: NA
j_gene: TRBJ2-4
CDR3aa: CSASSGYIAKNIQYF

abundance: NA
v_gene: TRBV19
d_gene: NA
j_gene: TRBJ1-1
CDR3aa: CASRGQGLNTEAFF

abundance: few
v_gene: TRBV10-1
d_gene: NA
j_gene: TRBJ1-5
CDR3aa: CASSDDRQPQHF

abundance: NA
v_gene: TRBV18
d_gene: NA
j_gene: TRBJ2-2
CDR3aa: CASSANRAGAPATGELFF

abundance: NA
v_gene: TRBV5-4
d_gene: NA
j_gene: TRBJ2-4
CDR3aa: CASSLGADNIQYF

abundance: NA
v_gene: TRBV6-5
d_gene: NA
j_gene: TRBJ2-1
CDR3aa: CASRYGGALYNEQFF

abundance: NA
v_gene: TRBV10-3
d_gene: TRBD1
j_gene: TRBJ1-5
CDR3aa: CAITPDRDDQPQHF

abundance: NA
v_gene: TRBV12-3/TRBV12-4
d_gene: NA
j_gene: TRBJ2-5
CDR3aa: CASSPGGGKETQYF

abundance: NA
v_gene: TRBV5-1
d_gene: TRBD2
j_gene: TRBJ2-7
CDR3aa: CASSWSSSGNYEQYF

abundance: NA
v_gene: TRBV19
d_gene: TRBD1
j_gene: TRBJ1-5
CDR3aa: CATGDRNQPQHF

abundance: few
v_gene: TRBV20-1
d_gene: TRBD1
j_gene: TRBJ1-4
CDR3aa: CSAIPPTGANNEKLFF

abundance: NA
v_gene: TRBV7-2
d_gene: NA
j_gene: TRBJ2-2
CDR3aa: CASSSGIPGTGELFF